Each of the 5 T cell receptor beta chains below was sequenced from the same sample in a study of T cell changes during pregnancy in multiple sclerosis. TCRdb's copy holds only in-frame clones and misses some; the assay was immunoSEQ multiplex PCR. The profile covers tens of thousands of clones, with approximately 90% appearing a single time and 2.3% taken by the ten largest. The starting material was peripheral blood, obtained in the first trimester of pregnancy. These receptor sequences come from a female donor with multiple sclerosis, enrolled in a pregnancy study.

The chain uses TRBV5-5 and TRBJ1-5, with TRBD1 as a possible D gene (5 bases). The CDR3 loop spans 15 amino acids. Germline values: CDR1 SGHKS, CDR2 YYEKEE (reference sequence). Trimming pared 2 bases from V and 0 bases from J, leaving 9 bases between. This chain's CDR3 is CASSFLDISNQPQHF. The CDR3 DNA reads TGTGCCAGCAGCTTCCTGGACATTAGCAATCAGCCCCAGCATTTT.

A single count supports this clone. CDR3 nucleotide sequence: TGTGCCAGCAGCCGACTTGGGAGCGCCGGGGAGACCCAGTACTTC. Encoded protein: CASSRLGSAGETQYF. This sequence joins TRBV2 and TRBJ2-5, with D maybe TRBD2 (5 bases). This CDR3 has 15 residues. Germline loops: CDR1 SNHLY, CDR2 FYNNEI. Between the trimmed V and J ends, which lost 6 bases and 5 bases, there was a span of 19 bases. The whole variable domain, remainder taken from reference TRBV2 and TRBJ2-5, is EPEVTQTPSHQVTQMGQEVILRCVPISNHLYFYWYRQILGQKVEFLVSFYNNEISEKSEIFDDQFSVERPDGSNFTLKIRSTKLEDSAMYFCASSRLGSAGETQYFGPGTRLLVL.

The V and J genes are TRBV6-4 and TRBJ2-2; 8 bases are shared with TRBD1. The germline V gene encodes CDR1 MRHNA and CDR2 SNTAGT. This CDR3 region has 13 residues. Trimming cost V 6 bases and J 5 bases; bases outside gene matches: 2. CDR3 nucleotides: TGTGCCAGCAGACGGACAGGGACCGGGGAGCTGTTTTTT. Protein sequence: CASRRTGTGELFF.

This chain connects TRBV11-2 to TRBJ2-3, with a tentative D call TRBD1 (5 bases). Deletions cut 3 bases from V and 3 bases from J, with 10 bases between. Germline values: CDR1 SGHAT, CDR2 FQNNGV. The CDR3 has 14 residues. As DNA, the CDR3 is TGTGCCAGCAGCTTGGATCCAGGGACAGATACGCAGTATTTT. It specifies CASSLDPGTDTQYF. Looking up the rest from reference TRBV11-2 and TRBJ2-3 gives the full variable domain: EAGVAQSPRYKIIEKRQSVAFWCNPISGHATLYWYQQILGQGPKLLIQFQNNGVVDDSQLPKDRFSAERLKGVDSTLKIQPAKLEDSAVYLCASSLDPGTDTQYFGPGTRLTVL.

This clone appeared once. The rearrangement links TRBV19 to TRBJ2-1; TRBD2 agrees at 7 bases. V shed 5 bases and J 12 bases; nucleotides not matched to a gene: 13. The germline CDR1 and CDR2 sequences are LNHDA and SQIVND (reference sequence). The CDR3 has 14 amino acids. The CDR3 here is CASSSAGEIIGQFF. The DNA for the CDR3 is TGTGCCAGTAGTTCGGCGGGAGAAATAATTGGGCAGTTCTTC. Using reference TRBV19 and TRBJ2-1 for the parts outside the CDR3, the full variable domain is DGGITQSPKYLFRKEGQNVTLSCEQNLNHDAMYWYRQDPGQGLRLIYYSQIVNDFQKGDIAEGYSVSREKKESFPLTVTSAQKNPTAFYLCASSSAGEIIGQFFGPGTRLTVL.